Described below is a single TCR beta chain sequence and its context. The antigen remains undetermined. TCRdb redid the calling of the reads with MiXCR, one entry per CDR3 protein. The table lists hundreds of thousands of distinct CDR3 sequences, less than 40% of them singletons. The data are from a study of T cell repertoires in cytomegalovirus infection. Study observations and caveats: Predominance within the ex vivo response was attributable to HLA-C-restricted CMV-specific TCR beta clonotypes.

The source was cultured CD8+ T cells from PBMCs, collected from culture after CMV antigen stimulation. The source is a human donor in good health (CMV status not recorded). Some clones in this sample may be carry-over from other donors' samples.

CDR3 sequence (DNA): TGTGCCATCAGTGAGTCTAGGGGAGGGCATTACGAGCAGTACTTC. Protein: CAISESRGGHYEQYF. The V call is TRBV10-3, the J call TRBJ2-7; TRBD2 matches at 7 bases. The CDR3 covers 15 residues. The germline V gene has CDR1 ENHRY and CDR2 SYGVKD. With V trimmed by 0 bases and J by 4 bases, 6 bases remained unmatched.